This record concerns one T cell receptor beta chain sequence. Its antigen is unknown. The data were taken from a study of Ad26.COV2.S vaccination and SARS-CoV-2 variants. Study results and caveats: Considerable breadth of spike-specific CD8+ and CD4+ T cell responses has reportedly been documented following vaccination. Vaccine recipients posted higher spike-specific TCR breadth than their placebo counterparts.

Repertoires were generated with immunoSEQ multiplex PCR, while TCRdb's copy carries only in-frame clones and drops some. The sample yields some 390,000 clones, around 91% seen once. V dropped 2 bases and J dropped 3 bases, with 13 bases sitting between them. Germline V gene data show CDR1 as GTSNPN and CDR2 as SVGIG (reference sequence). CDR3 size: 15 residues. Documented treatment: roughly 19 received Ad26.COV2.S at low or high dose, single or two shots; 5 received placebo; per-sample allocation not given. The investigators took samples on day 63 after the first vaccine or placebo injection. The administered vaccine (an Ad26 vector) expressed Wuhan-strain SARS-CoV-2 spike.

The sequence derives from a person between 18 and 59 years old who received the Ad26.COV2.S COVID-19 vaccine or a placebo. The material was peripheral blood, obtained in a trial of Ad26.COV2.S vaccine versus placebo. This chain connects TRBV30 to TRBJ2-2, with D perhaps matching TRBD2 (6 bases). This CDR3 reads CAWSRLGRDTGELFF. CDR3 nucleotides: TGTGCCTGGAGTCGGCTCGGGAGAGACACCGGGGAGCTGTTTTTT.